Below are 32 T cell receptor beta chains sequenced from a single sample in a study of blood T cell repertoires in COVID-19. The method was immunoSEQ multiplex PCR; TCRdb's version includes in-frame clones alone and lacks a portion of them. The sample includes around 250,000 clones, around 84% of them seen just once. Sequencing was carried out using PBMCs or T cells enriched from blood (not recorded which). These receptors were obtained from a woman aged 50 to 60 who had been exposed to COVID-19.

CDR3 nucleotide sequence: TGTGCCAGCAGCTCTTCGCGGGGACCTATCACCTTC. This sequence encodes CASSSSRGPITF. The chain joins TRBV7-3 to TRBJ1-2, with D perhaps matching TRBD1 (5 bases). Trimming took 4 bases from V and 13 from J, leaving 16 bases between them. Germline CDR1 SGHTA, CDR2 FQGTGA. This CDR3 spans 12 amino acids.

To note about this clone: A read error is possible here, since a much larger clone lies one base away. The chain is built from TRBV2 and TRBJ1-1; D uncertain. Germline CDR1 and CDR2: SNHLY and FYNNEI. The CDR3 spans 13 residues. V was cut by 5 bases and J by 1 base, with 8 bases left in between. CDR3 nucleotides: TGTGCCAGCAGTCGGGAGGGGAACACTGAAGCTTTCTTT. This encodes CASSREGNTEAFF.

The rearrangement joins TRBV2 to TRBJ2-3; no clear D. Trimming took off 6 bases at V and 3 bases at J, with 10 bases between the two ends. CDR1 is SNHLY, CDR2 FYNNEI, per germline. This CDR3 has 13 residues. CDR3 region: CASRALRTDTQYF. For the CDR3, the DNA is TGTGCCAGCAGGGCACTACGTACAGATACGCAGTATTTT.

In regard to this clone: A read error may produce the germline difference seen at one junction end. V usage is TRBV7-2 and J usage is TRBJ2-5; 10 bases are a match to TRBD2. Germline CDR1 and CDR2: SGHTA and FQGNSA. The CDR3 has 16 amino acids. CDR3 in DNA: TGTGCCAGCACCTTAGAGAGCGGGGGGGCCGCAGAGACCCAGTACTTC. Its protein product is CASTLESGGAAETQYF.

The CDR3 bases are TGTGCCAGCAGCCTGGGACTAGCGGGGAGCACAGATACGCAGTATTTT. Its translation is CASSLGLAGSTDTQYF. The chain carries TRBV6-2 or TRBV6-3 and TRBJ2-3; 13 positions match TRBD2. V dropped 6 bases and J dropped 0; count of bases not matched to a gene: 3. Germline V gene sequence: CDR1 MNHEY, CDR2 SVGEGT. The CDR3 has 16 residues.

This clone was counted once. The chain combines TRBV20-1 with TRBJ1-1, with 7 bases fitting TRBD1. The V gene's germline CDR1 is DFQATT and CDR2 SNEGSKA (reference sequence). CDR3 length: 10 residues. The V gene end was trimmed by 5 bases and the J gene end by 9 bases; junction bases not matched to a gene: 3. The CDR3 region has the DNA TGCAGTGCTTGGGACAGCCAAGCTTTCTTT. It is translated as CSAWDSQAFF.

The genes are TRBV5-6 and TRBJ1-2; D is ambiguous. CDR1 and CDR2 from the germline V gene are SGHDT and YYEEEE. The CDR3 is 13 amino acids. V gave up 0 bases and J gave up 2 bases, with 5 bases separating them. The CDR3 reads CASSLGQNYGYTF. Here the CDR3 DNA reads TGTGCCAGCAGCTTGGGGCAGAACTATGGCTACACCTTC. The full variable domain, its missing parts supplied by reference TRBV5-6 and TRBJ1-2, is DAGVTQSPTHLIKTRGQQVTLRCSPKSGHDTVSWYQQALGQGPQFIFQYYEEEERQRGNFPDRFSGHQFPNYSSELNVNALLLGDSALYLCASSLGQNYGYTFGSGTRLTVV.

The rearrangement links TRBV14 to TRBJ1-1, with D perhaps TRBD1 (5 bases). V was trimmed by 0 bases and J by 10 bases, leaving 18 bases between them. CDR3 length equals 15 residues. Per the germline V gene, CDR1 is SGHDN and CDR2 is FVKESK. Here the CDR3 DNA reads TGTGCCAGCAGCCAAGATCTTCCTGCTGGGGGGGGAGCTTTCTTT. This encodes CASSQDLPAGGGAFF.

The rearrangement uses TRBV18 and TRBJ2-7; D is perhaps TRBD2 (5 bases). Germline CDR1 reads KGHSH; CDR2 reads LQKENI. The CDR3 spans 12 residues. V dropped 6 bases and J dropped 3 bases, with 9 bases sitting between them. In DNA form, the CDR3 reads TGTGCCAGCTCCACGGGATACTACGAGCAGTACTTC. Its translation: CASSTGYYEQYF.

The rearrangement uses TRBV4-3 and TRBJ1-2; the D gene is possibly TRBD1 (5 bases). CDR1 and CDR2 (germline): LGHNA, YSLEER. This CDR3 has 16 amino acids. Trimming removed 2 bases from V and 0 bases from J, with 13 bases in between. The CDR3: CASSQSRGAANYGYTF. The DNA of the CDR3 is TGCGCCAGCAGCCAAAGTAGGGGTGCAGCTAACTATGGCTACACCTTC.

The rearrangement uses TRBV15 and TRBJ2-1, with D unclear. Trimming took off 0 bases at V and 5 bases at J, with 8 bases between the two ends. The CDR3 has 14 residues. Germline CDR1 and CDR2: LNHNV and YYDKDF (reference sequence). The CDR3 loop reads CATSRDRLNNEQFF. CDR3 nucleotide sequence: TGTGCCACCAGCAGAGATCGACTCAACAATGAGCAGTTCTTC.

This clone was counted between two and nine times. The chain combines TRBV28 with TRBJ1-2; TRBD1 aligns across 7 bases. The junction had 14 bases not matched to a gene; V was cut back by 6 bases and J by 4 bases. CDR1 and CDR2 from the germline V gene are MDHEN and SYDVKM. This CDR3 has 16 amino acids. The CDR3 DNA reads TGTGCCAGCAGCCTAACCGGGACAGAGGACCTCTATGGCTACACCTTC. Translating gives CASSLTGTEDLYGYTF.

The rearrangement links TRBV28 to TRBJ1-4; D call uncertain. Germline V gene sequence: CDR1 MDHEN, CDR2 SYDVKM. CDR3 size: 11 residues. V gave up 3 bases and J gave up 8 bases, with 4 bases separating them. CDR3 residues: CASSFREKLFF. The CDR3 DNA is TGTGCCAGCAGTTTCCGGGAAAAACTGTTTTTT.

This sequence joins TRBV7-2 and TRBJ2-1; perhaps TRBD2 as D (6 bases). The CDR3 totals 14 residues. V lost 5 bases and J 0 bases, leaving 8 bases between the germline ends. CDR1 and CDR2 (germline): SGHTA, FQGNSA. CDR3 residues: CASSLTSSYNEQFF. The CDR3 nucleotides are TGTGCCAGCAGCCTGACTAGCTCCTACAATGAGCAGTTCTTC.

The genes are TRBV12-3 or TRBV12-4 and TRBJ2-5; TRBD2 is a possible D gene (5 bases). Trimming took off 3 bases at V and 5 bases at J, with 7 bases between the two ends. The CDR3 totals 12 residues. The CDR3 spells CASSFRGETQYF. The CDR3 region has the DNA TGTGCCAGCAGTTTTCGAGGGGAGACCCAGTACTTC.

The chain joins TRBV6-1 to TRBJ1-1, with no clear D. V lost 1 base, J lost 7 bases, and 10 bases lay in between. Per germline, CDR1 MNHNS and CDR2 SASEGT. The CDR3 is made up of 13 amino acids. As DNA, the CDR3 is TGTGCCAGCAGTGAAGTGAGTGTTGGTGAAGCTTTCTTT. Protein product: CASSEVSVGEAFF.

In its sample, this clone was seen once. The chain couples TRBV6-5 to TRBJ1-4; TRBD1 matches at 9 bases. After removal of 10 bases from V and 8 bases from J, the junction contained 8 bases not matched to a gene. The CDR3 sequence is 13 residues long. The germline V gene has CDR1 MNHEY and CDR2 SVGAGI. CDR3: CAILGTGREKLFF. The CDR3 bases are TGTGCCATTTTAGGGACAGGGAGGGAAAAACTGTTTTTT.

The chain links TRBV9 to TRBJ2-2, with D possibly TRBD2 on 7 matching bases. Trimming stripped 3 bases from V and 6 bases from J, with 15 bases between. The CDR3 covers 15 residues. Germline-derived CDR1 and CDR2 are SGDLS and YYNGEE. The CDR3 spells CASSGNRGGPGELFF. The CDR3, as DNA: TGTGCCAGCAGCGGAAATAGGGGGGGCCCCGGGGAGCTGTTTTTT. Looking up the rest from reference TRBV9 and TRBJ2-2 gives the full variable domain: DSGVTQTPKHLITATGQRVTLRCSPRSGDLSVYWYQQSLDQGLQFLIQYYNGEERAKGNILERFSAQQFPDLHSELNLSSLELGDSALYFCASSGNRGGPGELFFGEGSRLTVL.

The sample holds a few counts of this clone. The V gene is TRBV9, the J gene TRBJ2-2, with 8 nucleotides matching TRBD2. This CDR3 comprises 18 residues. V was pared by 4 bases and J by 1 base, with 12 bases of the junction left unmatched. CDR1 is SGDLS, CDR2 YYNGEE, per germline. DNA of the CDR3: TGTGCCAGCAGCCCTCCCGGTGGGAGCGGGGGGAACACCGGGGAGCTGTTTTTT. Residues: CASSPPGGSGGNTGELFF. The variable domain in full, with the rest retrieved from reference TRBV9 and TRBJ2-2, is DSGVTQTPKHLITATGQRVTLRCSPRSGDLSVYWYQQSLDQGLQFLIQYYNGEERAKGNILERFSAQQFPDLHSELNLSSLELGDSALYFCASSPPGGSGGNTGELFFGEGSRLTVL.

This chain links TRBV5-6 with TRBJ1-2; TRBD1 aligns across 9 bases. V shed 3 bases and J 7 bases; nucleotides not matched to a gene: 16. Germline values: CDR1 SGHDT, CDR2 YYEEEE. The CDR3 is 17 amino acids. The CDR3 coding sequence is TGTGCCAGCAGCTCACCGGGACAGGGATCTCTGGCGAGTGGCTACACCTTC. Protein: CASSSPGQGSLASGYTF.

The J gene is TRBJ1-2, the V gene TRBV18; no clear D. Germline V lookup: CDR1 KGHSH, CDR2 LQKENI. CDR3 length: 13 amino acids. V dropped 2 bases and J dropped 4 bases, with 8 bases sitting between them. In DNA, the CDR3 is TGTGCCAGCTCACCAACAGAGACCTATGGCTACACCTTC. This translates into CASSPTETYGYTF.

The chain is built from TRBV27 and TRBJ1-3; D gene uncertain. The CDR3 has 13 residues. The germline V and J ends were trimmed by 5 bases and 4 bases, with 9 bases remaining between them. Per germline, CDR1 MNHEY and CDR2 SMNVEV (reference sequence). Written as DNA, the CDR3 is TGTGCCAGCAGTCGGCTACAGGGAAACACCATATATTTT. Translated, it gives CASSRLQGNTIYF.

V gene TRBV10-3 combines with J gene TRBJ1-2; TRBD1 agrees at 8 bases. This CDR3 comprises 14 residues. J was trimmed by 4 bases and V by 7 bases; bases with no gene match: 8. Germline CDR1 and CDR2: ENHRY and SYGVKD. CDR3 sequence (DNA): TGTGCCATCAACGGCAGGGGGCACGGCTATGGCTACACCTTC. Translated: CAINGRGHGYGYTF.

This clone showed up just once. V usage is TRBV19 and J usage is TRBJ2-2; 8 bases map to TRBD2. With V trimmed by 3 bases and J by 4 bases, 7 bases remained unmatched. Germline loops: CDR1 LNHDA, CDR2 SQIVND (reference sequence). CDR3 size: 16 residues. Here the CDR3 reads CASSMIAGLGTGELFF. Written as DNA, the CDR3 is TGTGCCAGTAGTATGATAGCGGGGCTGGGCACCGGGGAGCTGTTTTTT.

The chain is built from TRBV7-9 and TRBJ2-7; a possible D gene is TRBD1 (5 bases). Germline assignment: CDR1 SEHNR and CDR2 FQNEAQ (reference sequence). V lost 5 bases and J lost 4, with 9 bases in between. This CDR3 has 12 residues. The CDR3 loop is CASSPDTYEQYF. The CDR3 DNA follows: TGTGCCAGCAGCCCGGACACTTACGAGCAGTACTTC.

The chain recombines TRBV29-1 with TRBJ1-1; no firm D call. CDR1 and CDR2 from the germline V gene are SQVTM and ANQGSEA. CDR3 length: 13 residues. V lost 4 bases and J lost 0, with 9 bases in between. The CDR3: CSVVRSLNTEAFF. The CDR3 DNA sequence: TGCAGCGTTGTCCGGTCCCTGAACACTGAAGCTTTCTTT. The variable domain in full, with the rest retrieved from reference TRBV29-1 and TRBJ1-1, is SAVISQKPSRDICQRGTSLTIQCQVDSQVTMMFWYRQQPGQSLTLIATANQGSEATYESGFVIDKFPISRPNLTFSTLTVSNMSPEDSSIYLCSVVRSLNTEAFFGQGTRLTVV.

The chain couples TRBV30 to TRBJ1-5; 7 nucleotides agree with TRBD1. Trimming removed 0 bases from V and 11 bases from J; junction bases left unmatched: 4. CDR3 length: 12 residues. Germline assignment: CDR1 GTSNPN and CDR2 SVGIG (reference sequence). The CDR3 reads CAWSVGGQAQHF. CDR3 nucleotide sequence: TGTGCCTGGAGTGTAGGGGGCCAGGCCCAGCATTTT.

V is TRBV29-1 and J is TRBJ2-7; D gene ambiguous. CDR3 length: 14 residues. The germline V gene encodes CDR1 SQVTM and CDR2 ANQGSEA. Deletions cut 7 bases from V and 2 bases from J, with 18 bases between. The CDR3 nucleotides read TGCAGCGCCCGAGGCGCGTACCCTACCTACGAGCAGTACTTC. As protein: CSARGAYPTYEQYF.

The rearrangement joins TRBV7-3 to TRBJ1-1; D is unresolved. CDR1 and CDR2 (germline): SGHTA, FQGTGA. CDR3 size: 14 residues. The germline V and J ends were trimmed by 0 bases and 5 bases, with 10 bases remaining between them. CDR3: CASSLTGSRTEAFF. The CDR3 nucleotides read TGTGCCAGCAGCTTAACAGGCTCCAGGACTGAAGCTTTCTTT.

CDR3 residues: CASSPRTEAFF. In nucleotides, the CDR3 is TGTGCCAGCAGCCCGAGGACTGAAGCTTTCTTT. The chain is built from TRBV6-5 and TRBJ1-1; the D is unclear. CDR3 length: 11 residues. V shed 6 bases and J shed 5 bases, with 7 bases lying between them. Germline V lookup: CDR1 MNHEY, CDR2 SVGAGI.

The chain links TRBV15 to TRBJ2-7; tentatively, D is TRBD2 (6 bases). The germline CDR1 and CDR2 sequences are LNHNV and YYDKDF (reference sequence). CDR3 length: 13 residues. The V gene lost 0 bases and the J gene lost 4 bases, with 7 bases spanning the gap. CDR3: CATSRDGGYEQYF. CDR3 bases: TGTGCCACCAGCAGAGATGGGGGGTACGAGCAGTACTTC. Complete variable domain (other parts from reference TRBV15 and TRBJ2-7): DAMVIQNPRYQVTQFGKPVTLSCSQTLNHNVMYWYQQKSSQAPKLLFHYYDKDFNNEADTPDNFQSRRPNTSFCFLDIRSPGLGDTAMYLCATSRDGGYEQYFGPGTRLTVT.

The rearrangement uses TRBV6-5 and TRBJ1-2; D is unresolved. CDR1 MNHEY and CDR2 SVGAGI come from the germline V gene. This CDR3 region has 14 residues. Trimming shortened V by 6 bases and J by 2 bases, and 13 bases separated the two germline ends. The CDR3 DNA follows: TGTGCCAGCAGAAAAGCTGAGGGCAACTATGGCTACACCTTC. Protein: CASRKAEGNYGYTF.